The clone carrying this TCR beta chain was seen a few times. What it binds is unknown. This record comes from a study of CD8 T cells in ankylosing spondylitis. Points from the study as a whole: There were earlier reports of some motif variants in reactive arthritis synovial fluid and blood. Relatively rare in peripheral blood, disease-linked clones were also CD8+. What seemed typical of ankylosing spondylitis blood was a TCR beta motif built from about eight highly homologous variants. Reportedly, significant enrichment of disease-linked clones occurred in matched ankylosing spondylitis synovial fluid.

Each TCR beta library was made by quantitative 5'-RACE that incorporated molecular barcodes. TCRdb fed the 5' RACE reads into MiXCR, producing one record per CDR3 protein. Of about 540,000 distinct CDR3 sequences in the sample, approximately 11% were seen once. Between the trimmed V and J ends, which lost 2 bases and 8 bases, there was a span of 14 bases. Germline V CDR1 and CDR2: SGHRS, YFSETQ. This CDR3 has 14 residues. The sequence came from a male donor with ankylosing spondylitis. The sequenced material came from blood, either unsorted or a sorted T cell fraction (not recorded which). The V gene is TRBV5-1, the J gene TRBJ2-1; the D is unclear. The CDR3 DNA is TGCGCCAGCAGCTTTGAATCGGTCGTCGATGAGCAGTTCTTC. Its protein product is CASSFESVVDEQFF. The full variable domain, in which reference TRBV5-1 and TRBJ2-1 provide the parts outside the CDR3, is KAGVTQTPRYLIKTRGQQVTLSCSPISGHRSVSWYQQTPGQGLQFLFEYFSETQRNKGNFPGRFSGRQFSNSRSEMNVSTLELGDSALYLCASSFESVVDEQFFGPGTRLTVL.